This entry is about one TCR beta chain. Antigen specificity is unknown. The CDR3 is 17 residues long. Losses at the gene ends were 6 bases for V and 3 bases for J; bases not matched to a gene: 13. The germline gives CDR1 KGHSH, CDR2 LQKENI. Primers used in a second PCR of about 6 to 11 cycles were a sample-barcoded 5' primer and a J-beta primer mix. Each CDR3 protein gets one entry after TCRdb re-called the 5' RACE reads with MiXCR. The table shows around 870,000 distinct CDR3 sequences, with about 30% occurring only once. The sample originates from a study of blood T cells in healthy people across ages. Whole-study findings and limits: Naive and antigen-experienced cells could not be conclusively compared, given unsorted PBMCs. Age brought a roughly linear fall in TCR beta diversity measured per million T cells.

Every donor gave ten milliliters of peripheral blood. Researchers report isolating at least 7 million PBMCs per sample. The sample consisted of blood. The source of this sequence is an elderly woman in good health. The rearrangement uses TRBV18 and TRBJ2-3; 9 positions match TRBD2. For the CDR3, the DNA is TGTGCCAGCTCCCGAATTAGCGGGGGAGCTATAACAGATACGCAGTATTTT. Protein: CASSRISGGAITDTQYF.